Each of the 10 T cell receptor beta chains below was sequenced from the same sample in a study of neurological immune-mediated disorders. TCRdb re-derived calls from the 5' RACE reads in MiXCR, one entry per CDR3 protein. The table records 66,000 or so distinct CDR3 sequences, 4% to 6% of them present only once. Material for sequencing was PBMCs. The source of these receptors is a young woman with multiple sclerosis.

This clonotype was counted many times. The rearrangement links TRBV12-3 or TRBV12-4 to TRBJ1-5; D ambiguous. CDR3 length equals 15 residues. The V end was cut by 6 bases, the J end by 3 bases, with 15 bases between. As DNA, the CDR3 is TGTGCCAGCAGACCTGAACACCTATACAATCAGCCCCAGCATTTT. It codes for CASRPEHLYNQPQHF.

The sample holds many counts of this clonotype. The chain joins TRBV27 to TRBJ2-7; no firm D call. The CDR3 spans 11 residues. Germline V CDR1 and CDR2: MNHEY, SMNVEV (reference sequence). V was pared by 8 bases and J by 6 bases, with 11 bases between. The CDR3 nucleotides read TGTGCCAGCGCCTCCCGTTCCGAGCAGTACTTC. Translated: CASASRSEQYF.

This clonotype was observed many times. The chain combines TRBV29-1 with TRBJ1-1; D gene ambiguous. Trimming removed 4 bases from V and 1 base from J, with 4 bases in between. Germline CDR1 and CDR2: SQVTM and ANQGSEA. CDR3 length equals 11 residues. The CDR3 sequence: CSVGENTEAFF. The CDR3 nucleotides read TGCAGCGTTGGCGAGAACACTGAAGCTTTCTTT.

This clonotype has ten or more counts. V is TRBV12-3 or TRBV12-4 and J is TRBJ2-5; tentatively, D is TRBD2 (6 bases). The CDR3 contains 14 residues. Trimming took 6 bases from V and 2 from J, leaving 13 bases between them. CDR3 protein: CASSPQRVQETQYF. The CDR3 DNA is TGTGCCAGCAGCCCCCAGCGGGTACAAGAGACCCAGTACTTC.

This clonotype has ten or more counts. The chain is built from TRBV15 and TRBJ2-7; 7 bases match TRBD1. The germline V gene has CDR1 LNHNV and CDR2 YYDKDF (reference sequence). V lost 4 bases, J lost 6 bases, and 9 bases stayed unmatched. The CDR3 loop spans 14 amino acids. The CDR3 sequence: CATSTRQGFGEQYF. The CDR3 DNA reads as TGTGCCACCAGCACAAGACAGGGTTTCGGCGAGCAGTACTTC. The variable domain in full, with the rest retrieved from reference TRBV15 and TRBJ2-7, is DAMVIQNPRYQVTQFGKPVTLSCSQTLNHNVMYWYQQKSSQAPKLLFHYYDKDFNNEADTPDNFQSRRPNTSFCFLDIRSPGLGDTAMYLCATSTRQGFGEQYFGPGTRLTVT.

This clonotype occurred many times. The V gene is TRBV2, the J gene TRBJ1-5, with a possible D match to TRBD1 (5 bases). V lost 3 bases and J 2 bases, leaving 8 bases between the germline ends. This CDR3 region has 14 residues. The germline CDR1 and CDR2 sequences are SNHLY and FYNNEI. The CDR3 spells CASSDRGGNQPQHF. DNA of the CDR3: TGTGCCAGCAGTGACCGGGGCGGCAATCAGCCCCAGCATTTT.

Many counts were recorded for this clonotype. The CDR3 DNA reads as TGCGCCAGCAGCTTGGGGAACAGACAAGAGACCCAGTACTTC. Translating it yields CASSLGNRQETQYF. This chain joins TRBV5-1 and TRBJ2-5; D uncertain. CDR3 length equals 14 residues. Per germline, CDR1 SGHRS and CDR2 YFSETQ. The V gene lost 0 bases and the J gene lost 2 bases, with 8 bases spanning the gap.

Concerning this clonotype: Compared with germline, one end of the junction differs, possibly owing to a read error. The rearrangement uses TRBV20-1 and TRBJ1-6; a possible D gene is TRBD1 (5 bases). CDR1 DFQATT and CDR2 SNEGSKA come from the germline V gene (reference sequence). This CDR3 contains 14 residues. This CDR3 is CSAGERGGRSPLNF. DNA for the CDR3: TGCAGTGCGGGGGAGAGGGGAGGCCGTTCACCCCTCAACTTT.

DNA of the CDR3: TGTGCCAGCAGCCCACTGGGCGGCCGGCAGCCCCAGCATTTT. This gives the protein CASSPLGGRQPQHF. The chain uses TRBV12-3 or TRBV12-4 and TRBJ1-5; no reliable D call. Trimming left V 6 bases short and J 7 bases short, with 16 bases between. The CDR3 length is 14 residues.

This clonotype was counted ten times or more. The J gene is TRBJ1-6, the V gene TRBV5-6, with a weak D call TRBD1 (5 bases). Germline CDR1 reads SGHDT; CDR2 reads YYEEEE. Trimming cost V 2 bases and J 4 bases, with 16 bases left between them. This CDR3 contains 17 residues. The CDR3 DNA is TGTGCCAGCAGCTTAGTACAACCGGGACTTTATAATTCACCCCTCCACTTT. Translation gives CASSLVQPGLYNSPLHF.